A single sample gave rise to the 32 T cell receptor beta chains below, sequenced in a study of T cells expressing NK-cell markers. TCRdb reprocessed the 5' RACE reads, keeping one entry per CDR3 protein, no DNA. The repertoire table contains about 260,000 distinct CDR3 sequences. The sequenced sample consisted of blood T cells: a sorted CD56 or NKG2C T cell subset, CD4+ or CD8+ T cells, or bulk PBMC T cells (not recorded which). The receptors were gathered from a man aged 18 to 29 in good health.

J is TRBJ2-1 and V is TRBV7-8; TCRdb outputs TRBD2, but without DNA this stays unchecked. The CDR3 is 16 residues long. The V gene's germline CDR1 is SGHVS and CDR2 FQNEAQ. CDR3 region: CASSLASRGRAVEQFF.

The rearrangement uses TRBV27 and TRBJ2-1; TCRdb gives TRBD2 as the D gene, but with no DNA this cannot be confirmed. Germline V lookup: CDR1 MNHEY, CDR2 SMNVEV (reference sequence). The CDR3 covers 14 residues. CDR3 sequence: CASSPTREDNEQFF.

J is TRBJ1-1 and V is TRBV12-3 or TRBV12-4; TCRdb gives TRBD1 as the D gene, but with no DNA this cannot be confirmed. The CDR3 consists of 16 residues. CDR3 sequence: CASSFLRGLVNTEAFF.

V usage is TRBV20-1 and J usage is TRBJ2-5; without DNA, the TCRdb call of TRBD1 cannot be checked. The germline CDR1 and CDR2 sequences are DFQATT and SNEGSKA (reference sequence). The CDR3 totals 13 residues. CDR3 residues: CSALDRGLETQYF.

The chain has TRBV15 and TRBJ2-3. This CDR3 has 17 residues. Germline V lookup: CDR1 LNHNV, CDR2 YYDKDF (reference sequence). The CDR3 loop reads CATSSSITRRWADTQYF.

The chain joins TRBV7-2 to TRBJ1-3; with no DNA, the TCRdb D assignment of TRBD1 cannot be verified. This CDR3 spans 16 amino acids. The germline CDR1 and CDR2 sequences are SGHTA and FQGNSA. Here the CDR3 reads CASSLVRDRTGNTIYF. Together with reference TRBV7-2 and TRBJ1-3, the CDR3 gives the full variable domain: GAGVSQSPSNKVTEKGKDVELRCDPISGHTALYWYRQSLGQGLEFLIYFQGNSAPDKSGLPSDRFSAERTGGSVSTLTIQRTQQEDSAVYLCASSLVRDRTGNTIYFGEGSWLTVV.

The gene calls are TRBV2 and TRBJ2-1; no DNA is available, so the TRBD2 call from TCRdb remains unchecked. Per the germline V gene, CDR1 is SNHLY and CDR2 is FYNNEI. This CDR3 spans 18 amino acids. The chain's CDR3 is CASSERGGLAGGMSEQFF. The variable domain in full, completed from reference TRBV2 and TRBJ2-1, reads EPEVTQTPSHQVTQMGQEVILRCVPISNHLYFYWYRQILGQKVEFLVSFYNNEISEKSEIFDDQFSVERPDGSNFTLKIRSTKLEDSAMYFCASSERGGLAGGMSEQFFGPGTRLTVL.

The CDR3 protein is CASSRSHQETQYF. The chain employs TRBV27 and TRBJ2-5; TCRdb names TRBD1, which stays unverified in the absence of DNA. Germline V gene sequence: CDR1 MNHEY, CDR2 SMNVEV (reference sequence). The CDR3 extends over 13 amino acids.

This chain links TRBV25-1 with TRBJ1-5; the TCRdb call, TRBD1, lacks DNA for checking. The CDR3 is made up of 14 amino acids. Germline loops: CDR1 MGHDK, CDR2 SYGVNS. This chain's CDR3 is CASSTTGASQPQHF.

The CDR3 region is CASSPAATYNEQFF. The chain links TRBV12-3 or TRBV12-4 to TRBJ2-1; TCRdb selects TRBD2, and the lack of DNA leaves this call unchecked. The CDR3 has 14 residues.

The chain couples TRBV20-1 to TRBJ2-1. This CDR3 has 15 residues. Germline V lookup: CDR1 DFQATT, CDR2 SNEGSKA (reference sequence). CDR3 sequence reads: CSARDWQLSYNEQFF.

V is TRBV6-1 and J is TRBJ2-7; the D call of TRBD1 rests on TCRdb alone, since no DNA is present to check it. CDR1 and CDR2 from the germline V gene are MNHNS and SASEGT. The CDR3 contains 13 residues. The CDR3 sequence: CASSRASTYEQYF.

The chain has TRBV6-1 and TRBJ1-1. This CDR3 spans 11 amino acids. CDR1 and CDR2 from the germline V gene are MNHNS and SASEGT. The CDR3 is CASRSGVEAFF.

The chain joins TRBV7-6 to TRBJ2-3; the TRBD2 assignment by TCRdb is unverifiable without DNA. The CDR3 is 21 residues long. Germline V gene sequence: CDR1 SGHVS, CDR2 FNYEAQ. This CDR3 is CASSLVLKSDVLAGVTDTQYF. Full variable domain (missing parts from reference TRBV7-6 and TRBJ2-3): GAGVSQSPRYKVTKRGQDVALRCDPISGHVSLYWYRQALGQGPEFLTYFNYEAQQDKSGLPNDRFSAERPEGSISTLTIQRTEQRDSAMYRCASSLVLKSDVLAGVTDTQYFGPGTRLTVL.

The rearrangement links TRBV18 to TRBJ2-6; the TCRdb call, TRBD2, lacks DNA for checking. There are 18 residues in the CDR3. Germline V gene data show CDR1 as KGHSH and CDR2 as LQKENI. CDR3 amino acids: CASSPYRGLSSGANVLTF. The full variable domain, in which reference TRBV18 and TRBJ2-6 provide the parts outside the CDR3, is NAGVMQNPRHLVRRRGQEARLRCSPMKGHSHVYWYRQLPEEGLKFMVYLQKENIIDESGMPKERFSAEFPKEGPSILRIQQVVRGDSAAYFCASSPYRGLSSGANVLTFGAGSRLTVL.

The J gene is TRBJ2-2, the V gene TRBV4-1; the TCRdb D gene call, TRBD1, has no DNA to confirm it. CDR3 length equals 15 residues. Germline assignment: CDR1 MGHRA and CDR2 YSYEKL. Here the CDR3 reads CASSQETRGLGELFF.

This chain links TRBV7-2 with TRBJ2-1; TCRdb's assignment of TRBD1 cannot be checked, as there is no DNA. This CDR3 has 15 residues. The germline CDR1 and CDR2 sequences are SGHTA and FQGNSA. The CDR3 protein is CASSRGTTGDNEQFF.

The rearrangement uses TRBV11-3 and TRBJ2-1; absent DNA, TCRdb's TRBD1 call cannot be checked. The germline V gene encodes CDR1 SGHNT and CDR2 YENEEA. This CDR3 comprises 14 residues. CDR3: CASRTGRRINEQFF.

The rearrangement links TRBV20-1 to TRBJ2-1; TCRdb designates TRBD2, a call that cannot be tested without DNA. Germline CDR1 and CDR2: DFQATT and SNEGSKA (reference sequence). The CDR3 covers 15 residues. CDR3 sequence: CSALTPAGPAHEQFF.

The V gene is TRBV20-1, the J gene TRBJ1-1; TCRdb lists TRBD1, though no DNA is available to test this call. Per the germline V gene, CDR1 is DFQATT and CDR2 is SNEGSKA (reference sequence). The CDR3 is made up of 15 amino acids. CDR3 region: CSARDPGQTYTEAFF.

V gene TRBV6-1 combines with J gene TRBJ2-7; TCRdb picks TRBD2, but there is no DNA to check that call. CDR1 is MNHNS and CDR2 is SASEGT in the germline V gene. The CDR3 loop spans 15 amino acids. This CDR3 reads CASSVPGLGRREQYF.

The J gene is TRBJ2-7, the V gene TRBV7-2; lacking DNA, the TRBD2 call made by TCRdb goes unchecked. This CDR3 spans 14 amino acids. Germline V gene data show CDR1 as SGHTA and CDR2 as FQGNSA. CDR3 sequence: CASSSGLAGRWQYF.

CDR3 loop: CAWSVQAGGPTDTQYF. The chain joins TRBV30 to TRBJ2-3; checking the TCRdb D call of TRBD2 is not possible without DNA. In germline, CDR1 is GTSNPN, CDR2 SVGIG (reference sequence). The CDR3 has 16 residues. Combining the CDR3 with reference TRBV30 and TRBJ2-3 gives the whole variable domain SQTIHQWPATLVQPVGSPLSLECTVEGTSNPNLYWYRQAAGRGLQLLFYSVGIGQISSEVPQNLSASRPQDRQFILSSKKLLLSDSGFYLCAWSVQAGGPTDTQYFGPGTRLTVL.

The chain combines TRBV20-1 with TRBJ2-1. The CDR3 is 12 amino acids. The V gene's germline CDR1 is DFQATT and CDR2 SNEGSKA (reference sequence). This CDR3 reads CSAMDPSNEQFF.

V usage is TRBV4-2 and J usage is TRBJ2-6. The CDR3 spans 16 residues. CDR1 and CDR2 (germline): LGHNA, YNFKEQ. This CDR3 reads CASSQGHLSGANVLTF.

The rearrangement joins TRBV19 to TRBJ2-1; TCRdb returns TRBD1, unconfirmable since there is no DNA. CDR3 length equals 17 residues. Germline loops: CDR1 LNHDA, CDR2 SQIVND (reference sequence). CDR3 sequence reads: CANTIRGSGKTYNEQFF.

This sequence joins TRBV7-7 and TRBJ2-3; the D call of TRBD1 rests on TCRdb alone, since no DNA is present to check it. Germline values: CDR1 SSHAT, CDR2 FNYEAQ (reference sequence). This CDR3 has 12 amino acids. The CDR3 sequence is CASSSEGGSQYF.

V and J are TRBV7-2 and TRBJ2-7; the D gene TCRdb calls, TRBD1, cannot be checked with no DNA. Germline CDR1 SGHTA, CDR2 FQGNSA. The CDR3 extends over 15 amino acids. CDR3 sequence: CASSLARDIRYEQYF.

This chain's CDR3 is CSVDFRTGELFF. This rearrangement joins TRBV29-1 to TRBJ2-2. There are 12 residues in the CDR3. Germline CDR1 is SQVTM and CDR2 is ANQGSEA.

The chain has TRBV14 and TRBJ2-1; TCRdb proposes TRBD2, but this gene call is untestable without DNA. CDR1 and CDR2 (germline): SGHDN, FVKESK. The CDR3 sequence is 15 residues long. The chain's CDR3 is CASSQGSSRRGEQFF.

This rearrangement joins TRBV19 to TRBJ2-1; the TCRdb D gene call, TRBD2, has no DNA to confirm it. Germline assignment: CDR1 LNHDA and CDR2 SQIVND (reference sequence). This CDR3 region has 14 residues. The CDR3 is CASTMAGFFNEQFF. Drawing the rest from reference TRBV19 and TRBJ2-1, the complete variable domain is DGGITQSPKYLFRKEGQNVTLSCEQNLNHDAMYWYRQDPGQGLRLIYYSQIVNDFQKGDIAEGYSVSREKKESFPLTVTSAQKNPTAFYLCASTMAGFFNEQFFGPGTRLTVL.

The chain couples TRBV12-3 or TRBV12-4 to TRBJ2-7; TCRdb reports TRBD1, a call that lacks DNA to check it against. The CDR3 consists of 13 residues. The CDR3 reads CASTPGTGGEQYF.